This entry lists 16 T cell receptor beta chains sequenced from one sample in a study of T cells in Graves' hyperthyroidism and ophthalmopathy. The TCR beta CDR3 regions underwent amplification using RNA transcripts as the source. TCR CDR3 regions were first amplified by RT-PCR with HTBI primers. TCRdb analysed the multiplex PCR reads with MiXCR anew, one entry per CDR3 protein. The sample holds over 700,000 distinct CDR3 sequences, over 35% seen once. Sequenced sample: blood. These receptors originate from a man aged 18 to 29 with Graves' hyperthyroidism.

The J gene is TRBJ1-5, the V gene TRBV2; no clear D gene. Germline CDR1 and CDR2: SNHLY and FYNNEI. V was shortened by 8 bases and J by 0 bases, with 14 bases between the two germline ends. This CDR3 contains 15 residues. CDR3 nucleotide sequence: TGTGCCAGCTGCGGAGTCGCAAGTAGCAATCAGCCCCAGCATTTT. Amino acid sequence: CASCGVASSNQPQHF.

CDR3 protein: CASSLVLGGAQETQYF. The CDR3, as DNA: TGTGCCAGCAGCTTAGTCTTGGGGGGGGCCCAAGAGACCCAGTACTTC. This chain uses TRBV7-6 with TRBJ2-5; D possibly corresponds to TRBD2 (7 bases). Germline V gene sequence: CDR1 SGHVS, CDR2 FNYEAQ. Trimming removed 1 base from V and 1 base from J, with 13 bases in between. The CDR3 totals 16 residues.

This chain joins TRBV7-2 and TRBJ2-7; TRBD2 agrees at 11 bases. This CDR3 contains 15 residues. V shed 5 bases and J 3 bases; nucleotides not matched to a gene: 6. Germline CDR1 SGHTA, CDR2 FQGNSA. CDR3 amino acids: CASSRGLAEHYEQYF. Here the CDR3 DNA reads TGTGCCAGCAGCAGGGGACTAGCGGAGCACTACGAGCAGTACTTC.

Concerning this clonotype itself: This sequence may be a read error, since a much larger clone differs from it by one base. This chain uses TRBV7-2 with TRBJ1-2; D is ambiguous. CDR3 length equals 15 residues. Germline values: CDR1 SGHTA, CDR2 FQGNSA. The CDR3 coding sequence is TGTGCCAGCAGCGTAGACGTCTTCACCTCCTATGACTACACCTTC. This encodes CASSVDVFTSYDYTF.

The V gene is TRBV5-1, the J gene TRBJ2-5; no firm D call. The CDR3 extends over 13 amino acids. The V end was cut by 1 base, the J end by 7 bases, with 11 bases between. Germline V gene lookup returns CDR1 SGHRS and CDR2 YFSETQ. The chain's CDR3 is CASSLRVVGTQYF. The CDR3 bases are TGCGCCAGCAGCTTGAGGGTAGTCGGGACCCAGTACTTC.

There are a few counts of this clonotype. The CDR3 sequence is CASTRWEGMNTEAFF. CDR3 bases: TGTGCCAGCACCAGATGGGAGGGGATGAACACTGAAGCTTTCTTT. V gene TRBV7-6 combines with J gene TRBJ1-1; maybe TRBD1 (5 bases). Trimming shortened V by 7 bases and J by 0 bases, and 15 bases separated the two germline ends. The germline CDR1 and CDR2 sequences are SGHVS and FNYEAQ. This CDR3 has 15 residues.

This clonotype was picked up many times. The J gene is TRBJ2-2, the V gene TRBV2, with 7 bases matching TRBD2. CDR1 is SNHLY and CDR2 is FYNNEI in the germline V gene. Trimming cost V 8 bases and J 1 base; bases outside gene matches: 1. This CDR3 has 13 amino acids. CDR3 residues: CASASGNTGELFF. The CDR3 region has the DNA TGTGCCAGCGCTAGCGGGAACACCGGGGAGCTGTTTTTT.

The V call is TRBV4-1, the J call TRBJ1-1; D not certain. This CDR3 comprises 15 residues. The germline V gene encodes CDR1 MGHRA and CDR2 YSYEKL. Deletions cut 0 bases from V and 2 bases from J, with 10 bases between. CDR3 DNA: TGCGCCAGCAGCCAAGATCGAACAACAAACACTGAAGCTTTCTTT. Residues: CASSQDRTTNTEAFF.

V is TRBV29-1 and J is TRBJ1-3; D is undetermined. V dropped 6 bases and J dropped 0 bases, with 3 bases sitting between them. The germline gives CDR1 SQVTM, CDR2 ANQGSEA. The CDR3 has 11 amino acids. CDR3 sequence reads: CSVSSGNTIYF. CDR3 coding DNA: TGCAGCGTAAGCTCTGGAAACACCATATATTTT.

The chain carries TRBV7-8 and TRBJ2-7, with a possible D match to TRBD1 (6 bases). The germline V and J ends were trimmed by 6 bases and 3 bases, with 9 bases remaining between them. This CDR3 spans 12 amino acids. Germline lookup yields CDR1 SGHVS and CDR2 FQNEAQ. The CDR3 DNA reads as TGTGCCAGCAGGGAGACAGGCTACGAGCAGTACTTC. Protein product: CASRETGYEQYF. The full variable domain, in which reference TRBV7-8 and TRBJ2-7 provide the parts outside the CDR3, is GAGVSQSPRYKVAKRGQDVALRCDPISGHVSLFWYQQALGQGPEFLTYFQNEAQLDKSGLPSDRFFAERPEGSVSTLKIQRTQQEDSAVYLCASRETGYEQYFGPGTRLTVT.

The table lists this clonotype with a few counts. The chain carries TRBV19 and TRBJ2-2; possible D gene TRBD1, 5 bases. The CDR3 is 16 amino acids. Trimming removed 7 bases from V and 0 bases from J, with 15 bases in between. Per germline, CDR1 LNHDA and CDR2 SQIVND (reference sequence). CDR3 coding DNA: TGTGCCAGTAAAATTGACAGCTTTTCGAACACCGGGGAGCTGTTTTTT. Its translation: CASKIDSFSNTGELFF. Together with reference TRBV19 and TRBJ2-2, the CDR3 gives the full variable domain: DGGITQSPKYLFRKEGQNVTLSCEQNLNHDAMYWYRQDPGQGLRLIYYSQIVNDFQKGDIAEGYSVSREKKESFPLTVTSAQKNPTAFYLCASKIDSFSNTGELFFGEGSRLTVL.

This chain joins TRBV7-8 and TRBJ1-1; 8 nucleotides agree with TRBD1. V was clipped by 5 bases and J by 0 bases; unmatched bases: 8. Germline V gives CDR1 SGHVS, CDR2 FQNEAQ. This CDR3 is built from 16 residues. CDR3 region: CASSHKGQVMNTEAFF. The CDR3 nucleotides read TGTGCCAGCAGCCATAAGGGACAGGTTATGAACACTGAAGCTTTCTTT.

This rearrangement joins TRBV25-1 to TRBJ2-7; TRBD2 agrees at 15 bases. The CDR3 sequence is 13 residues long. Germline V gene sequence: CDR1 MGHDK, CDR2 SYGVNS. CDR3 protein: CAARTSGRAKQYF. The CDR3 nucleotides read TGTGCTGCACGGACTAGCGGGAGGGCCAAGCAGTACTTC.

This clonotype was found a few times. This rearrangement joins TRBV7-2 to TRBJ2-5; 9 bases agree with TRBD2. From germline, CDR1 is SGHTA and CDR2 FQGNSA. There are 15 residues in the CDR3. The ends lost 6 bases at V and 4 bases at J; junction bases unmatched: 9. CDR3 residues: CASRTGTSFPETQYF. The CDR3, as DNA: TGTGCCAGCAGGACCGGGACTAGCTTCCCAGAGACCCAGTACTTC.

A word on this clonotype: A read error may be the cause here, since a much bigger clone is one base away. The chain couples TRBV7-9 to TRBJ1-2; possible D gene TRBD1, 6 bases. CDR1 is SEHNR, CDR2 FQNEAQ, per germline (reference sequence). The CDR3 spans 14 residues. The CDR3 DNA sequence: TGTGCCAGCACCCCACAGGGTCTTAACTATGGCCACACCTTC. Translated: CASTPQGLNYGHTF. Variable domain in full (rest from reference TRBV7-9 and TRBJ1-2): DTGVSQNPRHKITKRGQNVTFRCDPISEHNRLYWYRQTLGQGPEFLTYFQNEAQLEKSRLLSDRFSAERPKGSFSTLEIQRTEQGDSAMYLCASTPQGLNYGHTFGSGTRLTVV.

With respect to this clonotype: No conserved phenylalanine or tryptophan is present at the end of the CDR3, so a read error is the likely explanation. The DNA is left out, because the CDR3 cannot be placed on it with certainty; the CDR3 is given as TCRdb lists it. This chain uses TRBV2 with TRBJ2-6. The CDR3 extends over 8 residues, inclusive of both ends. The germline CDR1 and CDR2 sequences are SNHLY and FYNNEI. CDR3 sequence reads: CASKWSPT.